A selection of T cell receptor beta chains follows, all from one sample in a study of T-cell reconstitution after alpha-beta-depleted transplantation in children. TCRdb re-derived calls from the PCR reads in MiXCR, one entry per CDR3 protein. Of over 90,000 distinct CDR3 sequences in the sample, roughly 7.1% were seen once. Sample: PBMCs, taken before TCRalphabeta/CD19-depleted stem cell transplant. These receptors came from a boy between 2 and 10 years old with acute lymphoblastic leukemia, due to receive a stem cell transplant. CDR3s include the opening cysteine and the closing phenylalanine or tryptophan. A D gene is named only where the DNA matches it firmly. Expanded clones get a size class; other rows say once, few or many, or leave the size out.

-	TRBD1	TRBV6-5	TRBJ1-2	TGTGCCAGCAGTTACTCCGGGACAGGAGCCTATGGCTACACCTTC	CASSYSGTGAYGYTF
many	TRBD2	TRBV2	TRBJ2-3	TGTACCTGCTGTTTGGAGGGAAGCGGGGGGGTCGCTAGCACAGATACGCAGTATTTT	CTCCLEGSGGVASTDTQYF
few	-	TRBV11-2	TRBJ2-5	TGTGCCAGCAGCCCCGGGCTAGACCAAGAGACCCAGTACTTC	CASSPGLDQETQYF
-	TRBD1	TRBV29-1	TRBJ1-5	TGCAGCCCAGCGGTTTGTCGGACAGGGACTCCAAACGGCAATCAGCCCCAGCATTTT	CSPAVCRTGTPNGNQPQHF
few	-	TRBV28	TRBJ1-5	TGTGCCAGCAGTCCGCCGGACAGCTCGTGGGGTCAGCCCCAGCATTTT	CASSPPDSSWGQPQHF
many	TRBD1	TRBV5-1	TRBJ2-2	TGCGCCAGCAGCTTCAAGACAGGGGACACCGGGGAGCTGTTTTTT	CASSFKTGDTGELFF
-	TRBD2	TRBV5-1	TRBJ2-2	TGCGCCAGCAGCTTGGCGGTACTAGCGTCGAACACCGGGGAGCTGTTTTTT	CASSLAVLASNTGELFF
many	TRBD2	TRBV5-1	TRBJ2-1	TGCGCCAGCAGCTTGGCCGGGACTACCCTCAAGGATGAGCAGTTCTTC	CASSLAGTTLKDEQFF
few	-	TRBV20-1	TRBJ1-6	TGCAGTGCCTTGGGGCGGGGACCTTATAATTCACCCCTCCACTTT	CSALGRGPYNSPLHF
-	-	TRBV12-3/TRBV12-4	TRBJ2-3	TGTGCCAGCACCTATATGGATACGCAGTATTTT	CASTYMDTQYF
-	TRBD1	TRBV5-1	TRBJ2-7	TGCGCCAGCAGCCCGGGACAGGAGGCCTACGAGCAGTACTTC	CASSPGQEAYEQYF
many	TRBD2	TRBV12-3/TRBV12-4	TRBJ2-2	TGTGCCAGCAGGAGCGGGGGGGTACGGACCGGGGAGCTGTTTTTT	CASRSGGVRTGELFF
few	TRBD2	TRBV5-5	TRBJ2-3	TGTGCCAGCAGCTCGCCGACTAGCGGGGGCCTCTCCACAGATACGCAGTATTTT	CASSSPTSGGLSTDTQYF
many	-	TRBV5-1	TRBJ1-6	TGCGCCAGCAGCTTGGGGGCGGTGGGATCACCCCTCCACTTT	CASSLGAVGSPLHF
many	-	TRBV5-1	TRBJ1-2	TGCGCCAGCAGCTTAACCGGGACAAGCTATGGCTACACCTTC	CASSLTGTSYGYTF
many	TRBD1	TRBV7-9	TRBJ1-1	TGTGCCAGCAGCTTAGGGACAGGGAACACTGAAGCTTTCTTT	CASSLGTGNTEAFF
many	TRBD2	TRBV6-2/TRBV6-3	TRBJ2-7	TGTGCCAGCGGCCGGGGGGGCCCCTACGAGCAGTACTTC	CASGRGGPYEQYF
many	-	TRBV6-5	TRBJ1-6	TGTGCCAGCAGTTACTCCCTGGATTCCTATAATTCACCCCTCCACTTT	CASSYSLDSYNSPLHF
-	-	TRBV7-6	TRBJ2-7	TGTGCCAGCAGCTTAGTGGGACAAGACAACTACGAGCAGTACTTC	CASSLVGQDNYEQYF
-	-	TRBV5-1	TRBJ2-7	TGCGCCAGCGGCCCCCTTCGAACCTACGAGCAGTACTTC	CASGPLRTYEQYF
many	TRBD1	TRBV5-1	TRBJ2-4	TGCGCCAGCAGCTCTGAGGGGGCAGAGAGGAACATTCAGTACTTC	CASSSEGAERNIQYF
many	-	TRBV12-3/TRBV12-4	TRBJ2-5	TGTGCCAGCAGTTTGGGAGCCGCGGTATCCCAAGAGACCCAGTACTTC	CASSLGAAVSQETQYF
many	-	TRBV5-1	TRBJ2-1	TGCGCCAGCAGCCCTGGGGGTAGCTACAATGAGCAGTTCTTC	CASSPGGSYNEQFF
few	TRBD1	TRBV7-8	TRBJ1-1	TGTGCCAGCAGCACAGGGGAGGCTGCTGAAGCTTTCTTT	CASSTGEAAEAFF
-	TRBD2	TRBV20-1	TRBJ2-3	TGCAGTGCTTCCCCAGCTAGCGGGGGGACCACAGATACGCAGTATTTT	CSASPASGGTTDTQYF
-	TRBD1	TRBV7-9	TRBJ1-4	TGTGCCAGCAGCGAAGGCAGGGGGCGTACTAATGAAAAACTGTTTTTT	CASSEGRGRTNEKLFF
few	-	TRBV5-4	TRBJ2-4	TGTGCCAGCAGCTACGGGCTCCCCCGAGGAAACATTCAGTACTTC	CASSYGLPRGNIQYF
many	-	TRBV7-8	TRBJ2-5	TGTGCCAGCAGCCCCCTGAGAGAGGGGGAGACCCAGTACTTC	CASSPLREGETQYF
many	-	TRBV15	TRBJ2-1	TGTGCCACCAGCAGAATACAACGAGGTTCGGGGAGAGACAATGAGCAGTTCTTC	CATSRIQRGSGRDNEQFF
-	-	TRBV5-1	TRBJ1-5	TGCGCCAGCAGCTTGGATGTGTACGCAGGGTTCAATCAGCCCCAGCATTTT	CASSLDVYAGFNQPQHF